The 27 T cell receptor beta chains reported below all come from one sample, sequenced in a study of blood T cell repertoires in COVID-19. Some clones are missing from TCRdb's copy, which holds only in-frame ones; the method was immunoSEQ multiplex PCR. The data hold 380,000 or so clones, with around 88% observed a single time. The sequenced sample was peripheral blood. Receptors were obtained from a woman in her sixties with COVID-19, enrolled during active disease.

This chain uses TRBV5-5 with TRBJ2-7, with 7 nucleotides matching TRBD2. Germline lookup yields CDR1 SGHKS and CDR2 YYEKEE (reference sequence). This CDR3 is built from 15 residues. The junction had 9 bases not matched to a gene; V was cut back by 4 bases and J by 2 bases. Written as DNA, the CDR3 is TGTGCCAGCAGCGTAGTAGCGGGTCCCCCCTACGAGCAGTACTTC. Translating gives CASSVVAGPPYEQYF.

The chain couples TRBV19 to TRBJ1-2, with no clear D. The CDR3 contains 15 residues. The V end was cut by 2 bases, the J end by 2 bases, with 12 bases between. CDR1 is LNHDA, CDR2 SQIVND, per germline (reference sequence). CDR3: CASSIIETGNYGYTF. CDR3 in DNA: TGTGCCAGTAGTATAATCGAGACGGGAAACTATGGCTACACCTTC.

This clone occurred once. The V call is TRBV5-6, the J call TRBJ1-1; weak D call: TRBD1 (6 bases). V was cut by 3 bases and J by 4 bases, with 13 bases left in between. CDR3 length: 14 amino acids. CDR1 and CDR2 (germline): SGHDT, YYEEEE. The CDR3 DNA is TGTGCCAGCAGCTCACTGACAGGATTCACTGAAGCTTTCTTT. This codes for CASSSLTGFTEAFF.

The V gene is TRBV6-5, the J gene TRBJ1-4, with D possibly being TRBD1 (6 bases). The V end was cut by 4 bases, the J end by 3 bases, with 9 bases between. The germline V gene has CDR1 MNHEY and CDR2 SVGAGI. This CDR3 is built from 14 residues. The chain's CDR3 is CASSLGHANEKLFF. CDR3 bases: TGTGCCAGCAGTTTGGGACACGCTAATGAAAAACTGTTTTTT.

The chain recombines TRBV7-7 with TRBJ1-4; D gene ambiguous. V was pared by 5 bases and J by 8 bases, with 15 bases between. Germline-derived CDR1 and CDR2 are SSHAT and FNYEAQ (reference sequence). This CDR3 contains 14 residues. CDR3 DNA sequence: TGTGCCAGCAGCCCTTCGCGGAATGAAGAAAAACTGTTTTTT. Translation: CASSPSRNEEKLFF. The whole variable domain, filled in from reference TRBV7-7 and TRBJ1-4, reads GAGVSQSPRYKVTKRGQDVTLRCDPISSHATLYWYQQALGQGPEFLTYFNYEAQPDKSGLPSDRFSAERPEGSISTLTIQRTEQRDSAMYRCASSPSRNEEKLFFGSGTQLSVL.

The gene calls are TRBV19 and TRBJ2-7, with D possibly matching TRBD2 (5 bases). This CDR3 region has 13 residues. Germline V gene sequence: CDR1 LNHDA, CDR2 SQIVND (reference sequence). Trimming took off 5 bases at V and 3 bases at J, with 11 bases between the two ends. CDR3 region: CASSVGSDYEQYF. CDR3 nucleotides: TGTGCCAGTAGTGTCGGTAGCGACTACGAGCAGTACTTC.

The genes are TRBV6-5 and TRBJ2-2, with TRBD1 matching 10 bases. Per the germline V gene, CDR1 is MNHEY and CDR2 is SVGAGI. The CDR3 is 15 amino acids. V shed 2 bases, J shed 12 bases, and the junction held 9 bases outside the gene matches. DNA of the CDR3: TGTGCCAGCAGTTACACCGGGACAGGGGCGGGTCAGCTGTTTTTT. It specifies CASSYTGTGAGQLFF.

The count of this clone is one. CDR3 in DNA: TGTGCCAGCAGCTGGACGGCGGGGGGGCCAGATACGCAGTATTTT. Translating gives CASSWTAGGPDTQYF. This chain uses TRBV11-2 with TRBJ2-3, with 9 bases fitting TRBD2. The V segment lost 4 bases and the J segment 4 bases; nucleotides outside the gene matches: 6. The CDR3 covers 15 residues. The germline V gene encodes CDR1 SGHAT and CDR2 FQNNGV.

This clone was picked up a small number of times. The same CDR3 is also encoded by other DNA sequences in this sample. The CDR3 nucleotides are TGTGCCAGCAGTCCCGGGACAGTCTATGGCTACACCTTC. This codes for CASSPGTVYGYTF. This chain joins TRBV12-3 or TRBV12-4 and TRBJ1-2; 7 bases are a match to TRBD1. V shed 5 bases, J shed 4 bases, and the junction held 4 bases outside the gene matches. This CDR3 is built from 13 residues.

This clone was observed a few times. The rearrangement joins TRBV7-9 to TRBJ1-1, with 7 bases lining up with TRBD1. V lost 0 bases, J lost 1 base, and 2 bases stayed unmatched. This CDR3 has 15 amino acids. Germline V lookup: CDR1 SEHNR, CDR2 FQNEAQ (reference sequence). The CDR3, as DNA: TGTGCCAGCAGCTTAGCAGGACAGGCGAACACTGAAGCTTTCTTT. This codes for CASSLAGQANTEAFF.

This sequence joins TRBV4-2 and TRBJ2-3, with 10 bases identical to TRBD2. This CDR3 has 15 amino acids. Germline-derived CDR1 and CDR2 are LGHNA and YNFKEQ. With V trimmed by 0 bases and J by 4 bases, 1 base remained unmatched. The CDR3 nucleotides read TGTGCCAGCAGCCAAGAGAGCGGGGGGGCAGATACGCAGTATTTT. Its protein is CASSQESGGADTQYF.

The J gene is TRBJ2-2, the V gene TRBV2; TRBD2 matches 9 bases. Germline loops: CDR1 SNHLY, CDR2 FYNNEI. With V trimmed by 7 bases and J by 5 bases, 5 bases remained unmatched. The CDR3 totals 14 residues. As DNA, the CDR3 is TGTGCCAGCATTATAGCGGGAGCGACCGGGGAGCTGTTTTTT. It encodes CASIIAGATGELFF.

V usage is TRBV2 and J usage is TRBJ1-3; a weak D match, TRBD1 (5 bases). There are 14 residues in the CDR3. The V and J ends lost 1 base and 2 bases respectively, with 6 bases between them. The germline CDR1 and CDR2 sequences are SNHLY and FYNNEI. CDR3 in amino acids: CASSEEGTGNTIYF. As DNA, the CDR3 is TGTGCCAGCAGTGAAGAGGGGACTGGAAACACCATATATTTT.

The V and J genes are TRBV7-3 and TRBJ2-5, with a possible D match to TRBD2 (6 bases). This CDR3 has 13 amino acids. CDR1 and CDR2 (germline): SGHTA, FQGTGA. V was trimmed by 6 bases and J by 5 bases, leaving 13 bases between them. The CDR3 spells CASSSVGGETQYF. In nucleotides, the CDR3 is TGTGCCAGCAGTTCTGTTGGGGGGGAGACCCAGTACTTC.

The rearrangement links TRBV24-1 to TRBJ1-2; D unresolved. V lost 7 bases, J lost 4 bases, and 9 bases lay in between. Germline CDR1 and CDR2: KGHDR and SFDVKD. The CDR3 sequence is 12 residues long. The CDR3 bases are TGTGCCACCAGCGTGAGATCCTATGGCTACACCTTC. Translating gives CATSVRSYGYTF.

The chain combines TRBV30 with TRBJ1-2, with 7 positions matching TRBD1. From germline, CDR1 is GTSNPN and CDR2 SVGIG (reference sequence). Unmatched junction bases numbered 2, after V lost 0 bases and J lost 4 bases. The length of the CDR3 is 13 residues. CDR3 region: CAWSVGDSYGYTF. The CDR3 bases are TGTGCCTGGAGTGTCGGGGACAGCTATGGCTACACCTTC.

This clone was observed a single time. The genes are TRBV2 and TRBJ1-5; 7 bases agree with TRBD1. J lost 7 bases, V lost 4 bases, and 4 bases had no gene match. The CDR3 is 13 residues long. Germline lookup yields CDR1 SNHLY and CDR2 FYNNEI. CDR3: CASSADREQPQHF. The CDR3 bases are TGTGCCAGCAGTGCCGACAGGGAACAGCCCCAGCATTTT.

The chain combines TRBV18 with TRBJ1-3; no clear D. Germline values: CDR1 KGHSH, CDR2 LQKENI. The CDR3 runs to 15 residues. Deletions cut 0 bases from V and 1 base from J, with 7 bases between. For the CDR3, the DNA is TGTGCCAGCTCACCACCGGGCGGGTCTGGAAACACCATATATTTT. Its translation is CASSPPGGSGNTIYF.

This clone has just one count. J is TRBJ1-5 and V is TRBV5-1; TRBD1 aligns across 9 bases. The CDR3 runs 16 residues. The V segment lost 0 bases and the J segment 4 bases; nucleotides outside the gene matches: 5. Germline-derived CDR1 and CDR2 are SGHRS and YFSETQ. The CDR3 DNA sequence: TGCGCCAGCAGCTTGGAGGCGACAGGGGGTAATCAGCCCCAGCATTTT. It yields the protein CASSLEATGGNQPQHF.

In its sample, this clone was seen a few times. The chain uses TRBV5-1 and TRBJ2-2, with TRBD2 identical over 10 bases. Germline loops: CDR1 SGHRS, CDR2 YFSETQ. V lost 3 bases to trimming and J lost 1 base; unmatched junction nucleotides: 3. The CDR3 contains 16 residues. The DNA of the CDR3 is TGCGCCAGCAGCTCCCCTAGCGGGGGGAACACCGGGGAGCTGTTTTTT. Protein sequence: CASSSPSGGNTGELFF.

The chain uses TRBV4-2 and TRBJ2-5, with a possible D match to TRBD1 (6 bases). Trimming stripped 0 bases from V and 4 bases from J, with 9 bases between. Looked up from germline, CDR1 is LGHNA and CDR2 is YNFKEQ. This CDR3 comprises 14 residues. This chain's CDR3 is CASSQDRGSETQYF. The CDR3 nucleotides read TGTGCCAGCAGCCAAGACAGGGGATCAGAGACCCAGTACTTC.

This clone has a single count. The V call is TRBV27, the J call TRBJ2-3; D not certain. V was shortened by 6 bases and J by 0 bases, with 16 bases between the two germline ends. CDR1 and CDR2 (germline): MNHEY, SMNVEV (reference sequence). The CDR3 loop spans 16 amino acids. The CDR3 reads CASRVEVASSTDTQYF. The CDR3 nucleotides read TGTGCCAGCAGGGTAGAGGTAGCAAGCAGCACAGATACGCAGTATTTT.

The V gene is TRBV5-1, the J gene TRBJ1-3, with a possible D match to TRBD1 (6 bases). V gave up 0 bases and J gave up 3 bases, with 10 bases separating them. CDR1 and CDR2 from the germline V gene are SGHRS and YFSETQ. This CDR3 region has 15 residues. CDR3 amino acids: CASSLDRAYGNTIYF. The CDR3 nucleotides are TGCGCCAGCAGCTTGGACAGGGCGTATGGAAACACCATATATTTT.

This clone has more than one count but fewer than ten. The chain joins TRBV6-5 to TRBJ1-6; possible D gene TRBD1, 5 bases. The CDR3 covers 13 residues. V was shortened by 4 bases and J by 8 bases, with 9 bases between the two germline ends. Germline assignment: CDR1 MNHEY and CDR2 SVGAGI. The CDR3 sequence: CASSSRDYSPLHF. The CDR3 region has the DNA TGTGCCAGCAGTTCCCGGGACTATTCACCCCTCCACTTT.

Here the CDR3 reads CASSFLGGRNQPQHF. The CDR3, as DNA: TGCGCCAGCAGCTTCTTAGGGGGCCGCAATCAGCCCCAGCATTTT. The rearrangement uses TRBV5-1 and TRBJ1-5; 7 positions agree with TRBD1. The V gene's germline CDR1 is SGHRS and CDR2 YFSETQ. With 2 bases clipped from V and 2 bases from J, the junction kept 4 bases outside the gene matches. CDR3 size: 15 residues.

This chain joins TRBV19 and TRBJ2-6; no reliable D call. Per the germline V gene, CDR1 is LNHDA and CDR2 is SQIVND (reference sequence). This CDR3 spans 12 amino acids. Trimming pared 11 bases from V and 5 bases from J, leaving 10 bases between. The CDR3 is CAAISRANVLTF. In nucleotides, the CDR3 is TGTGCCGCAATCAGTCGGGCCAACGTCCTGACTTTC.

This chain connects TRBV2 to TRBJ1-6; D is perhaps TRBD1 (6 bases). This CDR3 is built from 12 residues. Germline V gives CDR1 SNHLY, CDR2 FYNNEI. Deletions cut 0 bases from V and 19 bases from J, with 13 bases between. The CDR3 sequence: CASSEAVRGRHF. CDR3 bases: TGTGCCAGCAGTGAAGCCGTTAGGGGGAGACACTTT.